Following are 3 T cell receptor beta chains from one sample sequenced in a study of blood T cell repertoires in COVID-19. Repertoires were generated with immunoSEQ multiplex PCR, while TCRdb's copy carries only in-frame clones and drops some. The sample lists around 150,000 clones; 75% to 90% were seen once. The source material was peripheral blood. The receptor source for this set is a man between 70 and 80 years old with acute or convalescent COVID-19.

This clone has only a few counts. The rearrangement joins TRBV10-3 to TRBJ2-7; the match to TRBD2 covers 7 bases. This CDR3 spans 16 amino acids. CDR1 and CDR2 (germline): ENHRY, SYGVKD. Trimming removed 10 bases from V and 0 bases from J; junction bases left unmatched: 15. The CDR3: CATTRNLAAFSYEQYF. The CDR3 coding sequence is TGTGCCACCACCCGGAATCTAGCGGCCTTCTCCTACGAGCAGTACTTC.

The chain is built from TRBV15 and TRBJ2-5, with 9 nucleotides matching TRBD2. Germline-derived CDR1 and CDR2 are LNHNV and YYDKDF (reference sequence). V trimming: 2 bases; J trimming: 2 bases; junction bases outside the gene matches: 9. CDR3 length: 17 amino acids. The CDR3 sequence is CATSRTPAGGYQETQYF. The CDR3 coding sequence is TGTGCCACCAGCAGAACCCCTGCGGGAGGGTATCAAGAGACCCAGTACTTC.

V usage is TRBV12-3 or TRBV12-4 and J usage is TRBJ2-1; a possible D gene is TRBD2 (6 bases). The CDR3 extends over 12 amino acids. The V end was cut by 8 bases, the J end by 8 bases, with 13 bases between. Here the CDR3 DNA reads TGTGCCAGCGGTGGGGGGAGTGATGAGCAGTTCTTC. Protein sequence: CASGGGSDEQFF.